These 13 T cell receptor beta chains originate from one sample sequenced in a study of T cells after yellow fever vaccination. MiXCR was run by TCRdb on the 5' RACE reads, yielding one entry per CDR3 protein. The sample consists of around 350,000 distinct CDR3 sequences, approximately 6% of them appearing once. This specimen was PBMCs, taken 5 days after the yellow fever booster vaccination. These receptors all stem from a man younger than 40 who received the YFV17D yellow fever vaccine.

V usage is TRBV6-5 and J usage is TRBJ1-1; D is unclear. V was pared by 2 bases and J by 6 bases, with 4 bases between. Germline V gene data show CDR1 as MNHEY and CDR2 as SVGAGI. This CDR3 spans 11 amino acids. In DNA form, the CDR3 reads TGTGCCAGCAGTTACAAGGCTGAAGCTTTCTTT. It specifies CASSYKAEAFF.

The V call is TRBV20-1, the J call TRBJ2-4, with D perhaps given as TRBD1 or TRBD2 (5 bases each). CDR3 length: 13 residues. Germline V gives CDR1 DFQATT, CDR2 SNEGSKA (reference sequence). Trimming took off 3 bases at V and 7 bases at J, with 13 bases between the two ends. The CDR3 coding sequence is TGCAGTGCTAGGGCTCCGGGACCGAACATTCAGTACTTC. This codes for CSARAPGPNIQYF.

This chain links TRBV4-1 with TRBJ2-5; the match to TRBD1 covers 7 bases. CDR1 MGHRA and CDR2 YSYEKL come from the germline V gene. The CDR3 extends over 15 amino acids. Unmatched junction bases numbered 2, after V lost 0 bases and J lost 1 base. DNA for the CDR3: TGCGCCAGCAGCCAAGATTCAGGGGGCCAAGAGACCCAGTACTTC. This sequence encodes CASSQDSGGQETQYF.

The J gene is TRBJ1-5, the V gene TRBV20-1; no clear D gene. V lost 1 base and J lost 9, with 10 bases in between. Germline V gene data show CDR1 as DFQATT and CDR2 as SNEGSKA (reference sequence). The CDR3 has 12 residues. CDR3 bases: TGCAGTGCTAGAGGCGAGGCGGCGCCCCAGCATTTT. This codes for CSARGEAAPQHF.

There are a few counts of this clonotype. The genes are TRBV7-2 and TRBJ2-7; 10 nucleotides match TRBD1. The CDR3 runs 14 residues. V gave up 2 bases and J gave up 6 bases; unmatched junction bases: 4. The germline V gene has CDR1 SGHTA and CDR2 FQGNSA. The CDR3, as DNA: TGTGCCAGCAGCTTACGACAGGGGGCGGGCGAGCAGTACTTC. Translated, it gives CASSLRQGAGEQYF.

The sample holds a few counts of this clonotype. The chain combines TRBV12-3 or TRBV12-4 with TRBJ2-7; possibly TRBD2 for D (6 bases). The germline V and J ends were trimmed by 6 bases and 1 base, with 13 bases remaining between them. This CDR3 region has 14 residues. Here the CDR3 reads CASRIGEASYEQYF. The CDR3 nucleotides are TGTGCCAGCAGGATCGGGGAGGCGTCCTACGAGCAGTACTTC.

The chain has TRBV18 and TRBJ1-2, with TRBD1 matching 7 bases. This CDR3 has 13 residues. CDR1 KGHSH and CDR2 LQKENI come from the germline V gene. The J segment lost 9 bases and the V segment lost 0 bases, leaving 4 bases of the junction unmatched. In DNA, the CDR3 is TGTGCCAGCTCACCACCCGGACAGGAGCGCTACACCTTC. It codes for CASSPPGQERYTF.

This clonotype came up a few times. The chain uses TRBV20-1 and TRBJ1-2, with D tentatively TRBD1 (6 bases). This CDR3 has 16 residues. Germline lookup yields CDR1 DFQATT and CDR2 SNEGSKA (reference sequence). V was cut by 0 bases and J by 3 bases, with 17 bases left in between. CDR3 in amino acids: CSARDLRGGWDYGYTF. The CDR3 DNA reads as TGCAGTGCTAGAGACTTGAGGGGGGGTTGGGACTATGGCTACACCTTC.

This clonotype was seen ten or more times. The V and J genes are TRBV4-3 and TRBJ2-5, with 10 bases that match TRBD2. The CDR3 runs 18 residues. The germline V gene has CDR1 LGHNA and CDR2 YSLEER. The J segment lost 4 bases and the V segment lost 4 bases, leaving 15 bases of the junction unmatched. The CDR3 here is CASSPSGGLAGARETQYF. The DNA for the CDR3 is TGCGCCAGCAGCCCGAGTGGTGGGCTAGCGGGGGCCCGAGAGACCCAGTACTTC.

This chain connects TRBV20-1 to TRBJ2-5, with TRBD2 matching 9 bases. This CDR3 spans 15 amino acids. V lost 5 bases and J lost 5; bases outside the gene matches: 12. CDR1 and CDR2 (germline): DFQATT, SNEGSKA (reference sequence). The CDR3 sequence is CSAALAGLGRETQYF. The CDR3 nucleotides are TGCAGTGCTGCTCTAGCGGGGTTGGGGAGGGAGACCCAGTACTTC.

The table lists this clonotype with a few counts. The J gene is TRBJ2-1, the V gene TRBV6-9; 8 bases are a match to TRBD2. This CDR3 is built from 20 residues. In germline, CDR1 is MNHGY, CDR2 SVAAGI. The junction had 22 bases not matched to a gene; V was cut back by 7 bases and J by 2 bases. CDR3 nucleotide sequence: TGTGCCAGCACCCAAGGGCTTTCCGCGGGAGGCCTTGTGGCCTACAATGAGCAGTTCTTC. Translating gives CASTQGLSAGGLVAYNEQFF.

The chain links TRBV10-3 to TRBJ2-3, with D maybe TRBD2 (5 bases). The length of the CDR3 is 11 residues. V lost 6 bases to trimming and J lost 6 bases, with 7 bases between them. Looked up from germline, CDR1 is ENHRY and CDR2 is SYGVKD. CDR3 coding DNA: TGTGCCATCAGGGGAGCCGATACGCAGTATTTT. Its translation is CAIRGADTQYF.

The V gene is TRBV4-3, the J gene TRBJ2-1; D may be TRBD1 or TRBD2 (6 bases each). V lost 4 bases and J 2 bases, leaving 12 bases between the germline ends. The CDR3 runs to 15 residues. Per germline, CDR1 LGHNA and CDR2 YSLEER. The CDR3 here is CASSLEGGAYNEQFF. DNA of the CDR3: TGCGCCAGCAGCCTAGAGGGGGGAGCCTACAATGAGCAGTTCTTC.